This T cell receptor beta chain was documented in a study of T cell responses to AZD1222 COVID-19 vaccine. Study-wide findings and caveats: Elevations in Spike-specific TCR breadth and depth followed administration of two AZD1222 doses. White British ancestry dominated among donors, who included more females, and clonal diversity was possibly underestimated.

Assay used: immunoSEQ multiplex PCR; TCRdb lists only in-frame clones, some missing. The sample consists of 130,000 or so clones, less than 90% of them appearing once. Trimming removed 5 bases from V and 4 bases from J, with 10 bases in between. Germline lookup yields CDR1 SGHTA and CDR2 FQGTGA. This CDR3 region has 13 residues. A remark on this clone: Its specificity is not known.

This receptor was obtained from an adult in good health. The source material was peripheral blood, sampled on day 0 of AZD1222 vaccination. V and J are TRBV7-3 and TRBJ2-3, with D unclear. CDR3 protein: CASSPISADTQYF. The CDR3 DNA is TGTGCCAGCAGCCCTATCTCGGCAGATACGCAGTATTTT.